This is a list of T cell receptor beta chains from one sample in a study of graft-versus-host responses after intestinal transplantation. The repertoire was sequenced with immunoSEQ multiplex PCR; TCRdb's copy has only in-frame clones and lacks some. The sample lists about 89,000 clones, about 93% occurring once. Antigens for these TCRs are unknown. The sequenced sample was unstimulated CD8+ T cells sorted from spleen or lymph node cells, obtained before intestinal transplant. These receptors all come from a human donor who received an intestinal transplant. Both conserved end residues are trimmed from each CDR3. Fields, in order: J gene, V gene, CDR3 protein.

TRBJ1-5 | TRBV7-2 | ASSLDGQIQPQH
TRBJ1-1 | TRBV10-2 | ASSELQGATEAF
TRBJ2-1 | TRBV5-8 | ASTLFYAAYNEQF
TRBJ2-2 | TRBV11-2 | ASSPGTSGGGELF
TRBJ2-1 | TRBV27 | ASSLGTPYNEQF
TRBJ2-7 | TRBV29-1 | SVARGLDEQY
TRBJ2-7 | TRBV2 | ASSYGTPLLYEQY
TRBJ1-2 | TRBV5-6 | ASSLGQGGFSYT
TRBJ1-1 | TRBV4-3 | ASSQERQGSVMNTEAF
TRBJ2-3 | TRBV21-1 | ASSKSQWDRDITDTQY
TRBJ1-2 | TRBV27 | ASSLHQAHYGYT
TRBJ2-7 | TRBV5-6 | ASSFYPSGEQY
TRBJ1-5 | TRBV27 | ASSLRTGGNQPQH
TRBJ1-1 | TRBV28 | ASSLQESGDTEAF
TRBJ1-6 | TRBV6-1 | ASSEAGGLRSPLH
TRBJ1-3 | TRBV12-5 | ASGLYAGGRSGNTIY
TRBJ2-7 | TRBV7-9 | ASSFRRGYEQY
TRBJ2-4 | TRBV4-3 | ASSQDSSGGAQIQY
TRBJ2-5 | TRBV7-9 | ASSPQARGKQETQY